Listed here is a single T cell receptor beta chain. Antigen: not known. This sample is drawn from a study of shared clonotypes between healthy human individuals. The study, taken as a whole, reports: Clonotypes shared by all four donors outscored non-shared clonotypes in generation probability.

The sorted-subset replicate PCRs were given 200 ng DNA, which is approximately 30,000 T cell genomes. Clones were read by immunoSEQ multiplex PCR, and TCRdb kept only the in-frame ones, dropping some. The profile shows over 2,000,000 clones, roughly 93% of them singletons. V lost 7 bases and J lost 4, with 17 bases in between. Germline CDR1 and CDR2: ENHRY and SYGVKD. This CDR3 is 14 amino acids long. The naive CD8 population came from CD45RO-negative cells selected for CCR7, without terminally differentiated effector memory CD45RA+ cells. The source is a man aged 18 to 30 in good health. Some clones in this sample may be carry-over from other donors' samples. Sequenced: naive CD8+ T cells from PBMCs. The chain couples TRBV10-3 to TRBJ2-7; D uncertain. The CDR3 region is CAITMDGILYEQYF. In DNA, the CDR3 is TGTGCCATCACCATGGACGGAATCCTTTACGAGCAGTACTTC.